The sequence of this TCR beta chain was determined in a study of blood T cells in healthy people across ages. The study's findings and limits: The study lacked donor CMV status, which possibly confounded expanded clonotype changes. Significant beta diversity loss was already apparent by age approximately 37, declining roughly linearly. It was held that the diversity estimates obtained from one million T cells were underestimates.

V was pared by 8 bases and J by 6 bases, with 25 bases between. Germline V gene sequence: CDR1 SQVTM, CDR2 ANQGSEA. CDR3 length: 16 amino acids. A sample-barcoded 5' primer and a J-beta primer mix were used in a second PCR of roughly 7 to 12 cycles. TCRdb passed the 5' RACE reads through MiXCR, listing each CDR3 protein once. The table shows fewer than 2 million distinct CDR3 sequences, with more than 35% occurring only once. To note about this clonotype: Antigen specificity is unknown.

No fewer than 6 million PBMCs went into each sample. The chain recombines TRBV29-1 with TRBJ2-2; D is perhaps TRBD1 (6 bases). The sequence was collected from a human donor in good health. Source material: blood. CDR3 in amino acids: CSQFLGQGKMSGELFF. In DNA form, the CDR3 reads TGCAGCCAATTTTTGGGGCAGGGGAAGATGTCCGGGGAGCTGTTTTTT.